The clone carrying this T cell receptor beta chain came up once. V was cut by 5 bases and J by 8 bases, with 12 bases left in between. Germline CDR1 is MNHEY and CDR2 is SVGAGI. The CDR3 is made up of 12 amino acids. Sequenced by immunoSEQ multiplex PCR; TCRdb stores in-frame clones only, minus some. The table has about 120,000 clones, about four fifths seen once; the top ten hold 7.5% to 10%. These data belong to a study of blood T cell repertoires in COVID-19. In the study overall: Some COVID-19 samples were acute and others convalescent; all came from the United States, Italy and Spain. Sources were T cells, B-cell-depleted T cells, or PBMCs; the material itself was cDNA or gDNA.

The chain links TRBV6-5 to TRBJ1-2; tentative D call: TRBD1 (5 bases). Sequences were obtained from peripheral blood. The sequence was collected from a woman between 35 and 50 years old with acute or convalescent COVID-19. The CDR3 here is CASSTQGGGYTF. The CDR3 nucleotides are TGTGCCAGCAGTACCCAGGGTGGGGGCTACACCTTC.